This T cell receptor (beta chain) was obtained from a study of Ad26.COV2.S vaccination and SARS-CoV-2 variants (dated by TCRdb to 2020 to 2023). Study-wide context: Vaccine-arm donors came from COV1001, a multicentre, randomized, double-blind, placebo-controlled phase I-IIa trial of Ad26.COV2.S in healthy adults. Ad26.COV2.S was given intramuscularly at 5x10^10 or 1x10^11 viral particles, as a single shot or as two shots 56 days apart. TCRbeta repertoire sequencing was used to assess the specificity and breadth of SARS-CoV-2-reactive T cell receptors after Ad26.COV2.S vaccination. The TCR-sequenced set comprised about 32 samples: some 20 Ad26.COV2.S vaccine recipients, 5 placebo recipients and 8 SARS-CoV-2 convalescent individuals. Trial participants were randomized into five groups of five, in which low-dose or high-dose Ad26.COV2.S was given once or twice, or placebo was given on both occasions. Investigators did not know the trial group allocation while performing experiments and assessing outcomes.

Counted from cysteine to phenylalanine, this CDR3 has 12 amino acids. Of all the DNA, just the CDR3 is kept, 36 bases in frame from base 1. Trimming costs V 5 bases and J 9 bases, and their ends lie 11 bases apart. In the germline V gene (reference sequence), CDR1 corresponds to MNHNY and CDR2 to SVGAGI. The immunoSEQ Assay was the method used to sequence TCRbeta CDR3 regions. After extraction, genomic DNA underwent amplification by bias-controlled multiplex PCR, followed by high-throughput sequencing. The original methods were these. Collapsing and filtering of sequences were performed to quantify the absolute abundance of each unique TCRbeta CDR3 region. T cell fraction was estimated by normalizing TCRbeta template counts to usable DNA, which was measured by amplifying reference genes present in all nucleated cells. Repertoire TCRs were annotated as SARS-CoV-2-specific when V gene, CDR3 amino acid sequence and J gene were exactly matched to a known reactive TCR set. MIRA supplied the reference SARS-CoV-2 TCR set, which was filtered for enrichment in COVID-19-positive ImmuneCODE repertoires so that public or cross-reactive TCRs were removed. Based on the MIRA antigens, annotated TCRs were further analysed at the level of specific ORF or position within ORF. Breadth was defined as the number of annotated unique rearrangements divided by the total number of unique productive rearrangements, and depth was defined as the summed frequency of the annotated unique rearrangements. TCR breadth was compared between groups using two-sided Wilcoxon rank-sum tests. Imported from immuneACCESS, the table was reduced by TCRdb to in-frame sequences with V and J called. These copies leave out some clones; in studies compared against another copy, an unresolved V gene accounts for under half, and the cause of the remainder is not known. The DNA gave D and trimming, while V, J and clone size come from that table. The sample table records a few hundred thousand clones; approximately 87% of these occur just once. The ten largest clones represent 4.5% to 5.5% of the sample.

On the study overall, not on this receptor specifically: Comparable non-spike TCR breadth was observed between vaccine and placebo recipients, consistent with only spike being contained in the vaccine. Ad26.COV2.S recipients had higher spike-specific TCR breadth than placebo recipients (P = 0.0014). According to the authors, total T cell responses may have been underestimated by the TCR breadth and depth analyses. The study lacked the statistical power to compare responses across vaccine doses or regimens. Substantial breadth of spike-specific CD8+ and CD4+ T cell responses was reported after vaccination.

Worth noting for this clone: Its cognate antigen has yet to be identified. Base-call qualities are not available, and no considerably larger clone is one nucleotide away.

The treatment or condition label on this specimen signifies: over 15 received Ad26.COV2.S at low or high dose, single or two shots; 5 received placebo; per-sample allocation not given. For vaccine and placebo recipients, the sequenced repertoires came from samples collected on day 63 after the first injection. In Cohort 1b, roughly 25 adults aged 18-55 years were enrolled at a single site in Boston, USA, between 29 July and 7 August 2020. Ad26.COV2.S was a replication-incompetent adenovirus type 26 vector that expressed a prefusion-stabilized SARS-CoV-2 spike protein derived from the original Wuhan strain.

The sequence was obtained from a person between 18 and 59 years old who received the Ad26.COV2.S COVID-19 vaccine or a placebo. The material was peripheral blood, obtained in a trial of Ad26.COV2.S vaccine versus placebo. Recombination linked TRBV6-6 to TRBJ2-1; D gene: possibly TRBD2, on 6 matching bases. DNA sequence: TGTGCCAGCAGTAATAGCGGTACTGAGCAGTTCTTC. This translates into CASSNSGTEQFF.